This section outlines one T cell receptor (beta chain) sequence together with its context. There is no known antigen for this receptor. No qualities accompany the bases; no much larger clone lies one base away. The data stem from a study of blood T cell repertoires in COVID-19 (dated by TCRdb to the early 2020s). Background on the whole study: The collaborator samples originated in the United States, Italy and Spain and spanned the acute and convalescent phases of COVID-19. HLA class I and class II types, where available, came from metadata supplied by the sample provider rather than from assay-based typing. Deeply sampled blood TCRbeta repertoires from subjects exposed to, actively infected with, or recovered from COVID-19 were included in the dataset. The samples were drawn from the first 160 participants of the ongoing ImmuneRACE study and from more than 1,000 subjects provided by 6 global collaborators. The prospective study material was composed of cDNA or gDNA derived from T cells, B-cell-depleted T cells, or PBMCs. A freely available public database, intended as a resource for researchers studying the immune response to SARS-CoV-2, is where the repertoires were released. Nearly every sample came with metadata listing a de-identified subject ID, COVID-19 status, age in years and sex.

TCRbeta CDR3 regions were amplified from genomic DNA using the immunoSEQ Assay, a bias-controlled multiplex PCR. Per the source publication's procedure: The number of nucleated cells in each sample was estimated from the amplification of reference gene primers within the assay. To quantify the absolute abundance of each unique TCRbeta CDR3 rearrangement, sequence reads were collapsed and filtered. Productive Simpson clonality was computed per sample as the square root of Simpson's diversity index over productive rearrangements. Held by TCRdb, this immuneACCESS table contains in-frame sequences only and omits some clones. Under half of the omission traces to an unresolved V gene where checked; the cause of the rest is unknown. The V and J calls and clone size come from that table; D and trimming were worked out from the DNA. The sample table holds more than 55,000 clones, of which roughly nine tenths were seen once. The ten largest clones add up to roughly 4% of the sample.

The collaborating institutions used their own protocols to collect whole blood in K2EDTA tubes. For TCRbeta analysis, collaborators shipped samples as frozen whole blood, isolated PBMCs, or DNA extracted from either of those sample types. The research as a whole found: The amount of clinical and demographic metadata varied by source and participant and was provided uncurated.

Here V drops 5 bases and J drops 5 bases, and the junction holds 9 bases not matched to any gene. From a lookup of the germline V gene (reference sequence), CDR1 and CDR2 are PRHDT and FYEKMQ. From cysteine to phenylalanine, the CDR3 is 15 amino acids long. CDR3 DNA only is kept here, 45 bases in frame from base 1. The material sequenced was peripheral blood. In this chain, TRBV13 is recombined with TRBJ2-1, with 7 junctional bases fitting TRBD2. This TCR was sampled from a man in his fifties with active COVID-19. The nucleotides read TGTGCCAGCAGCCTGGGCTCCGGGACTAACAATGAGCAGTTCTTC. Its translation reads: CASSLGSGTNNEQFF. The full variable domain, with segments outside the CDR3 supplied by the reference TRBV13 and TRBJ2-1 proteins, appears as AAGVIQSPRHLIKEKRETATLKCYPIPRHDTVYWYQQGPGQDPQFLISFYEKMQSDKGSIPDRFSAQQFSDYHSELNMSSLELGDSALYFCASSLGSGTNNEQFFGPGTRLTVL.